This T cell receptor beta chain was identified in a study of beta chain features in type 1 diabetes. The CDR3 contains 13 residues. V was clipped by 0 bases and J by 5 bases, with 8 bases between them. CDR1 and CDR2 from the germline V gene are SGHRS and YFSETQ. This clone was picked up a small number of times. Antigen unknown. The sample has other DNA sequences that encode this CDR3 too. Study results and limitations: A moderate, significant TCRB CDR3 shortening appeared in type 1 diabetes across four CD4+ subsets.

Every isolated RNA sample was fully reverse transcribed, so sequencing captured expressed TCRB transcripts. The assay was immunoSEQ multiplex PCR, and TCRdb's table has in-frame clones only and misses some. Here the sample spans about 620,000 clones, around 15% being singletons. The sequencing sample was made of naive CD4+ T cells from blood. This sequence originates from a man between 18 and 29 years old in good health. V usage is TRBV5-1 and J usage is TRBJ2-5; maybe TRBD1 (6 bases). The CDR3 protein is CASSLGRGETQYF. In nucleotides, the CDR3 is TGCGCCAGCAGCTTGGGCAGGGGCGAGACCCAGTACTTC. Complete variable domain (other parts from reference TRBV5-1 and TRBJ2-5): KAGVTQTPRYLIKTRGQQVTLSCSPISGHRSVSWYQQTPGQGLQFLFEYFSETQRNKGNFPGRFSGRQFSNSRSEMNVSTLELGDSALYLCASSLGRGETQYFGPGTRLLVL.